This T cell receptor (beta chain) was obtained from a study of early T cells in non-severe SARS-CoV-2 infection. Across the whole study: Sequenced bulk RNA came from whole blood that was unsorted, and chains were unpaired.

MiXCR, applied by TCRdb to the 5' RACE reads, yields one record per CDR3 protein. The sample carries approximately 66,000 distinct CDR3 sequences, about 12% recorded once. The CDR3 extends over 17 amino acids. Per the germline V gene, CDR1 is SGDLS and CDR2 is YYNGEE. The ends lost 4 bases at V and 0 bases at J; junction bases unmatched: 10. A remark on this clonotype: The antigen remains unidentified.

Overall study findings and caveats: Anti-spike CD8 responses were favored in VDJdb matching, and private and CD4 specificities were missed.

The sequenced sample was whole blood. The clonotype was recovered from an adult who was a healthcare worker with PCR-confirmed SARS-CoV-2 infection or an uninfected control (not recorded which). The chain couples TRBV9 to TRBJ2-1; 7 bases fit TRBD1. The CDR3 DNA reads TGTGCCAGCAGCCCGAGACAGGGCCTTAGCTCCTACAATGAGCAGTTCTTC. It specifies CASSPRQGLSSYNEQFF.